The sequence of this T cell receptor (beta chain) was determined in a study of CD8 T cells in Susac syndrome. Reverse transcription used about 0.45 to 1 ug RNA and random hexamers. TCRdb independently ran MiXCR on the immunoSEQ multiplex PCR reads; one entry per CDR3 protein. The profile shows about 210,000 distinct CDR3 sequences, 95% of them singletons. This receptor was obtained from a human donor with multiple sclerosis. Source material: CD4+ T cells from PBMCs.

The CDR3 spells CASRTGNPNIQYF. In nucleotides, the CDR3 is TGTGCCAGCAGGACAGGGAATCCGAACATTCAGTACTTC. The rearrangement links TRBV6-2 or TRBV6-3 to TRBJ2-4; 7 nucleotides match TRBD1. The junction had 6 bases not matched to a gene; V was cut back by 6 bases and J by 7 bases. The CDR3 sequence is 13 residues long. CDR1 and CDR2 from the germline V gene are MNHEY and SVGEGT.